This entry lists 24 T cell receptor beta chains sequenced from one sample in a study of blood T cell repertoires in COVID-19. Assay: immunoSEQ multiplex PCR; the TCRdb copy retains only in-frame clones and omits some. The data show some 320,000 clones, 70% to 90% seen once. The material sequenced was peripheral blood. These receptors were taken from a human donor in a cohort sampled during active COVID-19.

The chain employs TRBV6-5 and TRBJ1-5; 9 nucleotides match TRBD1. Looked up from germline, CDR1 is MNHEY and CDR2 is SVGAGI. The ends lost 6 bases at V and 8 bases at J; junction bases unmatched: 8. This CDR3 has 14 residues. The CDR3 protein is CASSTGQGLEPQHF. CDR3 coding DNA: TGTGCCAGCAGCACCGGACAGGGGTTGGAGCCCCAGCATTTT.

The chain links TRBV10-1 to TRBJ2-3; no firm D call. V dropped 4 bases and J dropped 2 bases, with 13 bases sitting between them. CDR1 is WNHNN and CDR2 is SYGVQD in the germline V gene (reference sequence). This CDR3 spans 15 amino acids. CDR3: CASSAGLQNTDTQYF. DNA for the CDR3: TGCGCCAGCAGTGCTGGGTTACAGAACACAGATACGCAGTATTTT.

The rearrangement links TRBV15 to TRBJ2-5, with 9 nucleotides matching TRBD1. The germline gives CDR1 LNHNV, CDR2 YYDKDF (reference sequence). The CDR3 contains 14 residues. V lost 9 bases, J lost 1 base, and 6 bases stayed unmatched. The DNA for the CDR3 is TGTGCCACTTCCCGGGACAGGGTCCAAGAGACCCAGTACTTC. Residues: CATSRDRVQETQYF.

V gene TRBV19 combines with J gene TRBJ1-5; no firm D call. Germline CDR1 and CDR2: LNHDA and SQIVND (reference sequence). This CDR3 has 16 amino acids. V was shortened by 4 bases and J by 4 bases, with 17 bases between the two germline ends. The CDR3 DNA is TGTGCCAGTAGTACCTCCGCTCCCCAGACAAATCAGCCCCAGCATTTT. This encodes CASSTSAPQTNQPQHF.

The chain carries TRBV7-2 and TRBJ2-1; TRBD2 aligns across 14 bases. Trimming cost V 5 bases and J 10 bases; bases outside gene matches: 4. The CDR3 length is 14 residues. Germline assignment: CDR1 SGHTA and CDR2 FQGNSA. The CDR3 bases are TGTGCCAGCAGCCTGGGGACTAGCGGGGGAGAGCAGTTCTTC. Translated: CASSLGTSGGEQFF.

The genes are TRBV2 and TRBJ1-2; unclear D gene. With 0 bases removed from V and 6 bases from J, the gap between germline ends came to 11 bases. Germline V gives CDR1 SNHLY, CDR2 FYNNEI. The CDR3 covers 14 residues. The CDR3 reads CASSEARAANGYTF. In nucleotides, the CDR3 is TGTGCCAGCAGTGAAGCGAGGGCGGCAAATGGCTACACCTTC.

The rearrangement joins TRBV2 to TRBJ2-3; the match to TRBD1 covers 12 bases. Trimming cost V 6 bases and J 8 bases; bases outside gene matches: 15. Germline values: CDR1 SNHLY, CDR2 FYNNEI. The CDR3 has 17 residues. The CDR3 region is CASRGPGQGADRVTQYF. The CDR3 nucleotides read TGTGCCAGCAGGGGCCCGGGACAGGGGGCGGATAGGGTTACGCAGTATTTT.

The V and J genes are TRBV7-9 and TRBJ2-1; D not certain. CDR1 is SEHNR, CDR2 FQNEAQ, per germline (reference sequence). Trimming stripped 1 base from V and 8 bases from J, with 15 bases between. This CDR3 is 15 amino acids long. For the CDR3, the DNA is TGTGCCAGCAGCTTAGGGGCGACCGGCGCAGATGAGCAGTTCTTC. The encoded protein is CASSLGATGADEQFF.

The rearrangement joins TRBV29-1 to TRBJ2-7, with 8 nucleotides matching TRBD1. J gave up 2 bases and V 2 bases, and 11 bases lay outside the gene matches. Germline CDR1 and CDR2: SQVTM and ANQGSEA. The CDR3 contains 16 residues. CDR3 in amino acids: CSVEKVVQGATYEQYF. The CDR3 DNA sequence: TGCAGCGTTGAAAAGGTGGTCCAGGGGGCGACCTACGAGCAGTACTTC.

This chain links TRBV5-1 with TRBJ1-2; D not certain. There are 14 residues in the CDR3. Germline CDR1 is SGHRS and CDR2 is YFSETQ. Trimming took 4 bases from V and 4 from J, leaving 14 bases between them. The CDR3 reads CASSTEGSFYGYTF. For the CDR3, the DNA is TGCGCCAGCAGCACTGAGGGCTCCTTCTATGGCTACACCTTC.

This chain joins TRBV25-1 and TRBJ1-1, with D unclear. This CDR3 is 13 amino acids long. The V end lost 8 bases, the J end lost 1 base, and 11 bases lay between the germline ends. Germline values: CDR1 MGHDK, CDR2 SYGVNS. The CDR3 loop reads CASLGMGNTEAFF. The DNA for the CDR3 is TGTGCCAGCCTAGGCATGGGGAACACTGAAGCTTTCTTT.

The chain recombines TRBV5-1 with TRBJ2-3; possibly TRBD1 for D (6 bases). V was clipped by 6 bases and J by 2 bases, with 13 bases between them. CDR1 and CDR2 (germline): SGHRS, YFSETQ. The CDR3 has 14 residues. The CDR3 reads CASTWDTYTDTQYF. DNA of the CDR3: TGCGCCAGCACCTGGGACACCTACACAGATACGCAGTATTTT.

The chain employs TRBV18 and TRBJ2-3; unclear D gene. CDR3 length equals 16 residues. V lost 2 bases and J lost 2, with 14 bases in between. In germline, CDR1 is KGHSH, CDR2 LQKENI. This CDR3 is CASSPVDLYYTDTQYF. CDR3 coding DNA: TGTGCCAGCTCACCAGTTGATCTTTACTACACAGATACGCAGTATTTT. Full variable domain (remainder filled in from reference TRBV18 and TRBJ2-3): NAGVMQNPRHLVRRRGQEARLRCSPMKGHSHVYWYRQLPEEGLKFMVYLQKENIIDESGMPKERFSAEFPKEGPSILRIQQVVRGDSAAYFCASSPVDLYYTDTQYFGPGTRLTVL.

The chain is built from TRBV3-1 (or the pseudogene TRBV3-2) and TRBJ2-3; 10 bases agree with TRBD2. This CDR3 has 16 amino acids. Germline V gene sequence: CDR1 LGHDT, CDR2 YNNKEL (reference sequence). Losses at the gene ends were 5 bases for V and 2 bases for J; bases not matched to a gene: 7. The CDR3, as DNA: TGTGCCAGCAGCTACGAGACTAGCGGGTACACAGATACGCAGTATTTT. Translated: CASSYETSGYTDTQYF.

The genes are TRBV3-1 (or the pseudogene TRBV3-2) and TRBJ1-5; D gene unclear. The CDR3 covers 14 residues. CDR1 is LGHDT, CDR2 YNNKEL, per germline (reference sequence). Trimming removed 1 base from V and 3 bases from J, with 7 bases in between. The CDR3 protein is CASSQGGFNQPQHF. CDR3 nucleotide sequence: TGTGCCAGCAGCCAAGGCGGTTTCAATCAGCCCCAGCATTTT.

The CDR3 DNA sequence: TGTGCCAGCAGTTGGGGACAAAATAATGAAAAACTGTTTTTT. Translated, it gives CASSWGQNNEKLFF. The chain links TRBV6-5 to TRBJ1-4; D may be TRBD1 (6 bases). The CDR3 has 14 residues. Trimming removed 4 bases at V and 4 bases at J, with 10 bases between. CDR1 and CDR2 (germline): MNHEY, SVGAGI.

This clone was recorded only once. J is TRBJ2-2 and V is TRBV6-6, with a weak D call TRBD2 (6 bases). Germline-derived CDR1 and CDR2 are MNHNY and SVGAGI (reference sequence). CDR3 size: 12 residues. CDR3 sequence (DNA): TGTGTGGGGGGAGGATTCACCGGGGAGCTGTTTTTT. This sequence encodes CVGGGFTGELFF.

The chain carries TRBV5-1 and TRBJ2-2; a weak D match, TRBD2 (5 bases). CDR3 length: 14 residues. Between the trimmed V and J ends, which lost 4 bases and 4 bases, there was a span of 11 bases. CDR1 is SGHRS, CDR2 YFSETQ, per germline. CDR3 DNA sequence: TGCGCCAGCAGCACTGTTACTAGCACCGGGGAGCTGTTTTTT. It translates to CASSTVTSTGELFF.

The V call is TRBV7-9, the J call TRBJ2-5, with 8 positions matching TRBD2. Germline V CDR1 and CDR2: SEHNR, FQNEAQ (reference sequence). J gave up 5 bases and V 4 bases, and 15 bases lay outside the gene matches. The CDR3 is 17 residues long. The CDR3 sequence is CASSSSASGPSSETQYF. The CDR3 DNA reads TGTGCCAGCAGCTCATCGGCTAGCGGGCCAAGTTCGGAGACCCAGTACTTC.

The rearrangement joins TRBV24-1 to TRBJ1-1; 7 bases map to TRBD1. The germline V gene encodes CDR1 KGHDR and CDR2 SFDVKD. V gave up 3 bases and J gave up 6 bases; unmatched junction bases: 9. The CDR3 has 15 amino acids. CDR3 DNA: TGTGCCACCAGTGATCCTAGACAGGGACGGGCTGAAGCTTTCTTT. Translated: CATSDPRQGRAEAFF.

This rearrangement joins TRBV29-1 to TRBJ2-3, with 12 bases aligning to TRBD2. Trimming took 3 bases from V and 1 from J; bases not matched to a gene: 2. CDR3 length: 15 residues. Germline lookup yields CDR1 SQVTM and CDR2 ANQGSEA. This CDR3 is CSVDSSGGGTDTQYF. DNA of the CDR3: TGCAGCGTTGACTCTAGCGGGGGGGGCACAGATACGCAGTATTTT.

The genes are TRBV20-1 and TRBJ2-1; a possible D gene is TRBD1 (6 bases). Germline lookup yields CDR1 DFQATT and CDR2 SNEGSKA (reference sequence). Between the trimmed V and J ends, which lost 5 bases and 12 bases, there was a span of 14 bases. The CDR3 totals 11 residues. The CDR3 protein is CSASPGQRQFF. DNA for the CDR3: TGCAGTGCTTCCCCCGGACAGAGGCAGTTCTTC.

The V call is TRBV2, the J call TRBJ2-7; 8 bases are shared with TRBD1. The germline gives CDR1 SNHLY, CDR2 FYNNEI. After removal of 3 bases from V and 0 bases from J, the junction contained 1 base not matched to a gene. CDR3 length equals 14 residues. CDR3 DNA sequence: TGTGCCAGCAGTGAGGACAGGGACTCCTACGAGCAGTACTTC. This translates into CASSEDRDSYEQYF.

This rearrangement joins TRBV7-6 to TRBJ1-1, with a possible D match to TRBD1 (5 bases). CDR3 length: 15 residues. V lost 1 base and J lost 3, with 12 bases in between. CDR1 is SGHVS and CDR2 is FNYEAQ in the germline V gene. CDR3 in DNA: TGTGCCAGCAGCTTAGATCTTGGCAGGGACACTGAAGCTTTCTTT. It encodes CASSLDLGRDTEAFF.